Below are 29 T cell receptor beta chains sequenced from a single sample in a study of blood T cells in healthy people across ages. It was with a sample-barcoded 5' primer and a J-beta primer mix that a second PCR of roughly 6 to 11 cycles was run. TCRdb reprocessed the 5' RACE reads with MiXCR, giving one entry per CDR3 protein. In the table there are about 620,000 distinct CDR3 sequences, around 21% of which are singletons. Sequencing used blood. The origin of the receptors is a man in his 70s in good health.

In this sample, this clonotype turned up a few times. The J gene is TRBJ2-5, the V gene TRBV30, with D tentatively TRBD2 (6 bases). The CDR3 covers 11 residues. From germline, CDR1 is GTSNPN and CDR2 SVGIG (reference sequence). CDR3 DNA: TGTGGATGGGGGGTGCGAGAGACCCAGTACTTC. Translating gives CGWGVRETQYF.

This sequence joins TRBV9 and TRBJ2-7; 7 bases map to TRBD2. Trimming at V came to 0 bases and at J to 1 base, leaving 7 bases not matched to a gene. Per the germline V gene, CDR1 is SGDLS and CDR2 is YYNGEE. This CDR3 has 16 amino acids. This chain's CDR3 is CASSVGASSGSYEQYF. The CDR3, as DNA: TGTGCCAGCAGCGTAGGCGCTTCTAGCGGTTCCTACGAGCAGTACTTC.

This clonotype was detected a few times. The V gene is TRBV6-6, the J gene TRBJ1-1, with D possibly matching TRBD1 (5 bases). V lost 6 bases and J lost 7, with 15 bases in between. The CDR3 covers 13 residues. CDR1 is MNHNY, CDR2 SVGAGI, per germline (reference sequence). CDR3 in amino acids: CASSLRESGEAFF. DNA of the CDR3: TGTGCCAGCAGCCTCAGGGAGAGTGGTGAAGCTTTCTTT.

The chain recombines TRBV7-8 with TRBJ1-5; D is uncertain. Germline V gives CDR1 SGHVS, CDR2 FQNEAQ. The CDR3 totals 16 residues. The ends were cut back, 0 bases at V and 3 bases at J, with 12 bases in the middle. CDR3 nucleotides: TGTGCCAGCAGCTTAGCATCCCAGTACCCCAATCAGCCCCAGCATTTT. Translating gives CASSLASQYPNQPQHF. The full variable domain, with the rest looked up from reference TRBV7-8 and TRBJ1-5, is GAGVSQSPRYKVAKRGQDVALRCDPISGHVSLFWYQQALGQGPEFLTYFQNEAQLDKSGLPSDRFFAERPEGSVSTLKIQRTQQEDSAVYLCASSLASQYPNQPQHFGDGTRLSIL.

The CDR3 loop reads CASSYRGGFNEKLFF. The CDR3 DNA reads TGTGCCAGCAGTTACCGGGGAGGGTTTAATGAAAAACTGTTTTTT. This rearrangement joins TRBV6-5 to TRBJ1-4; D unclear. The CDR3 covers 15 residues. V lost 2 bases to trimming and J lost 4 bases, with 11 bases between them. Germline loops: CDR1 MNHEY, CDR2 SVGAGI.

This clonotype was counted between two and nine times. The chain joins TRBV5-1 to TRBJ2-5; D may correspond to TRBD1 or TRBD2 (5 bases each). The CDR3 sequence is 14 residues long. Trimming took 4 bases from V and 5 from J, leaving 15 bases between them. Looked up from germline, CDR1 is SGHRS and CDR2 is YFSETQ. The CDR3 reads CASSMTADRETQYF. The CDR3 nucleotides read TGCGCCAGCAGCATGACAGCGGATAGGGAGACCCAGTACTTC.

At least ten counts were recorded for this clonotype. CDR3 coding DNA: TGCGCCAGCCGGGACGTTTCGGCGGAGGCCCTCCACTTT. Its translation: CASRDVSAEALHF. V gene TRBV5-1 combines with J gene TRBJ1-6, with D maybe TRBD1 (5 bases). The CDR3 spans 13 residues. Germline V lookup: CDR1 SGHRS, CDR2 YFSETQ. The germline V and J ends were trimmed by 7 bases and 14 bases, with 19 bases remaining between them.

In nucleotides, the CDR3 is TGTGCCAGCAGTCAACCGAGACGGGCTAGCACAGATACGCAGTATTTT. Amino acid sequence: CASSQPRRASTDTQYF. The chain joins TRBV6-6 to TRBJ2-3; no reliable D call. CDR1 MNHNY and CDR2 SVGAGI come from the germline V gene (reference sequence). The V gene lost 5 bases and the J gene lost 0 bases, with 15 bases spanning the gap. The length of the CDR3 is 16 residues.

CDR3 coding DNA: TGCAGTGCTGCCACAGGTACCTCCTACGAGCAGTACTTC. This codes for CSAATGTSYEQYF. This chain links TRBV20-1 with TRBJ2-5; perhaps TRBD1 as D (5 bases). The J call may be wrong; the DNA end is better matched by TRBJ2-7. The length of the CDR3 is 13 residues. The germline gives CDR1 DFQATT, CDR2 SNEGSKA (reference sequence).

The table lists this clonotype with a few counts. The J gene is TRBJ2-7, the V gene TRBV5-1; 11 bases agree with TRBD2. The better agreement between TRBJ2-1 and the DNA end casts doubt on the J call. Germline CDR1 SGHRS, CDR2 YFSETQ. This CDR3 contains 15 residues. DNA of the CDR3: TGCGCCAGCAGCGCTACTAGCGGGAGAGGAAATGAGCAGTTCTTC. Its protein product is CASSATSGRGNEQFF.

V is TRBV6-2 or TRBV6-3 and J is TRBJ2-1; D unclear. Trimming pared 7 bases from V and 9 bases from J, leaving 13 bases between. The CDR3 consists of 12 residues. Germline V gives CDR1 MNHEY, CDR2 SVGEGT. CDR3 sequence (DNA): TGTGCCAGCATGGGCCTCAGCATTGAGCAGTTCTTC. Protein sequence: CASMGLSIEQFF.

This clonotype was counted between two and nine times. The chain combines TRBV5-1 with TRBJ2-7; perhaps D is TRBD1 or TRBD2 (5 bases each). CDR1 SGHRS and CDR2 YFSETQ come from the germline V gene. The V gene lost 4 bases and the J gene lost 4 bases, with 15 bases spanning the gap. The CDR3 spans 14 residues. The CDR3 is CASSPEVRGYEQYF. Here the CDR3 DNA reads TGCGCCAGCAGCCCGGAGGTGAGGGGTTACGAGCAGTACTTC.

The table lists this clonotype with a few counts. The chain combines TRBV2 with TRBJ2-5, with TRBD2 matching 7 bases. Germline-derived CDR1 and CDR2 are SNHLY and FYNNEI. V trimming: 3 bases; J trimming: 4 bases; junction bases outside the gene matches: 8. This CDR3 contains 15 residues. The CDR3 coding sequence is TGTGCCAGCAGTGAGTGGGCTAGCGGAGGAGAGACCCAGTACTTC. This translates into CASSEWASGGETQYF.

This chain connects TRBV6-1 to TRBJ2-7, with 8 bases lining up with TRBD1. This CDR3 has 15 residues. Trimming took 0 bases from V and 2 from J; bases not matched to a gene: 3. CDR1 is MNHNS, CDR2 SASEGT, per germline. The CDR3 DNA reads TGTGCCAGCAGTGAAGCATGGGACAGGACCTACGAGCAGTACTTC. Amino acids: CASSEAWDRTYEQYF.

The sample holds a few counts of this clonotype. A junction end diverges from the germline sequence, so it may reflect a read error. The chain combines TRBV4-1 with TRBJ2-7; D is ambiguous. The V gene's germline CDR1 is MGHRA and CDR2 YSYEKL. The CDR3 consists of 15 residues. Here the CDR3 DNA reads TGCGCCAGCAGCCAGGTCCCCCACGCAATCTACGAGCAATACTTC. This gives the protein CASSQVPHAIYEQYF.

This chain links TRBV5-6 with TRBJ2-1, with TRBD2 identical over 8 bases. Unmatched junction bases numbered 10, after V lost 5 bases and J lost 9 bases. The germline V gene encodes CDR1 SGHDT and CDR2 YYEEEE. CDR3 length: 14 residues. The CDR3 nucleotides read TGTGCCAGCAGTCCAGGCGGGGGGTATGGTGAGCAGTTCTTC. Its protein is CASSPGGGYGEQFF.

A single count supports this clonotype. The rearrangement uses TRBV20-1 and TRBJ2-7; D unresolved. Germline CDR1 is DFQATT and CDR2 is SNEGSKA (reference sequence). Between the trimmed V and J ends, which lost 3 bases and 3 bases, there was a span of 9 bases. The CDR3 sequence is 12 residues long. CDR3 residues: CSASRSGYEQYF. The CDR3 DNA follows: TGCAGTGCTAGTCGTTCTGGCTACGAGCAGTACTTC.

V gene TRBV5-1 combines with J gene TRBJ2-5; D unclear. With 4 bases removed from V and 0 bases from J, the gap between germline ends came to 10 bases. CDR3 size: 14 residues. CDR1 is SGHRS and CDR2 is YFSETQ in the germline V gene. CDR3: CASSLQQYQETQYF. CDR3 nucleotide sequence: TGCGCCAGCAGCCTTCAGCAGTACCAAGAGACCCAGTACTTC.

This clonotype was picked up a small number of times. V and J are TRBV20-1 and TRBJ1-1; a weak D match, TRBD1 (5 bases). Germline V gives CDR1 DFQATT, CDR2 SNEGSKA (reference sequence). Trimming removed 3 bases from V and 7 bases from J, with 15 bases in between. The CDR3 has 13 residues. This chain's CDR3 is CSARKGSSGEAFF. In DNA form, the CDR3 reads TGCAGTGCTAGGAAGGGGTCTAGTGGTGAAGCTTTCTTT.

The chain links TRBV20-1 to TRBJ2-1; the D gene is possibly TRBD2 (6 bases). CDR1 and CDR2 (germline): DFQATT, SNEGSKA (reference sequence). Trimming took 4 bases from V and 3 from J, leaving 16 bases between them. The length of the CDR3 is 15 residues. The CDR3: CSATRLAGNYNEQFF. In DNA, the CDR3 is TGCAGTGCTACCAGACTGGCGGGAAACTACAATGAGCAGTTCTTC.

The J gene is TRBJ2-2, the V gene TRBV6-1, with TRBD1 matching over 9 bases. V was clipped by 6 bases and J by 3 bases; unmatched bases: 5. Looked up from germline, CDR1 is MNHNS and CDR2 is SASEGT. There are 15 residues in the CDR3. The CDR3 reads CASRRDRADTGELFF. CDR3 in DNA: TGTGCCAGCAGAAGGGACAGGGCGGACACCGGGGAGCTGTTTTTT.

J is TRBJ2-1 and V is TRBV9; 14 bases match TRBD2. The tail of the sequence fits TRBJ2-5 better, so the J call may be wrong. Germline lookup yields CDR1 SGDLS and CDR2 YYNGEE. This CDR3 contains 15 residues. The CDR3 spells CASSVGTSGGLPQYF. The DNA for the CDR3 is TGTGCCAGCAGCGTTGGGACTAGCGGGGGTTTGCCCCAGTACTTC.

J is TRBJ2-1 and V is TRBV5-1; D uncertain. CDR3 size: 12 residues. Germline CDR1 and CDR2: SGHRS and YFSETQ. Trimming left V 1 base short and J 9 bases short, with 8 bases between. CDR3 amino acids: CASSLPSGEQFF. In DNA form, the CDR3 reads TGCGCCAGCAGCTTGCCGTCAGGTGAGCAGTTCTTC.

This clonotype was seen a handful of times. This chain uses TRBV10-3 with TRBJ1-4; D is perhaps TRBD1 (5 bases). The CDR3 consists of 14 residues. V was clipped by 3 bases and J by 4 bases, with 9 bases between them. CDR1 is ENHRY and CDR2 is SYGVKD in the germline V gene. In DNA, the CDR3 is TGTGCCATCAGTGACGCAGGGAGTAATGAAAAACTGTTTTTT. Amino acids: CAISDAGSNEKLFF.

This clonotype was observed a few times. The chain links TRBV5-1 to TRBJ2-7; D is ambiguous. CDR3 length equals 14 residues. The germline V gene encodes CDR1 SGHRS and CDR2 YFSETQ. The V and J ends lost 0 bases and 2 bases respectively, with 9 bases between them. This CDR3 reads CASSLERITYEQYF. In DNA form, the CDR3 reads TGCGCCAGCAGCTTGGAGAGGATTACCTACGAGCAGTACTTC.

This clonotype was counted a few times. The rearrangement links TRBV7-3 to TRBJ2-3; a possible D gene is TRBD2 (6 bases). The CDR3 has 17 amino acids. V was trimmed by 5 bases and J by 0 bases, leaving 18 bases between them. Germline V CDR1 and CDR2: SGHTA, FQGTGA. CDR3 bases: TGTGCCAGCAGCCCCGCCGCCAGCGGGTTTAGCACAGATACGCAGTATTTT. It translates to CASSPAASGFSTDTQYF.

The V call is TRBV24-1, the J call TRBJ1-1, with D possibly TRBD1 on 6 matching bases. The CDR3 totals 19 residues. Germline V gene sequence: CDR1 KGHDR, CDR2 SFDVKD. Trimming removed 2 bases at V and 1 base at J, with 22 bases between. The CDR3 DNA reads as TGTGCCACCAGTGATTGGGCGGCCGTGCCAGGGGAGGGGAACACTGAAGCTTTCTTT. It yields the protein CATSDWAAVPGEGNTEAFF.

This clonotype was observed at least ten times. This chain joins TRBV3-1 and TRBJ2-5; the D gene is possibly TRBD1 (6 bases). This CDR3 comprises 15 residues. Germline V CDR1 and CDR2: LGHDT, YNNKEL (reference sequence). V was clipped by 5 bases and J by 5 bases, with 18 bases between them. The CDR3 DNA reads as TGTGCCAGCAGCAAAAGGGTTGGACAGAAGGAGACCCAGTACTTC. It translates to CASSKRVGQKETQYF.

This clonotype was detected a few times. This rearrangement joins TRBV3-1 to TRBJ2-1, with D perhaps TRBD1 or TRBD2 (6 bases each). This CDR3 has 15 amino acids. CDR1 and CDR2 (germline): LGHDT, YNNKEL (reference sequence). V lost 2 bases and J 7 bases, leaving 15 bases between the germline ends. CDR3 loop: CASSQWRGVGNEQFF. The CDR3 DNA reads as TGTGCCAGCAGCCAATGGAGGGGGGTAGGTAATGAGCAGTTCTTC.